This paragraph reports one TCR beta chain. What it binds is unknown. The data belong to a study of CD8+ T cells in alopecia areata. About the study: Patients given treatment had severity scored by the percentage of scalp area affected. General study results and limits: Compared with mice, patients displayed less clear TCR sharing, possibly for HLA-related reasons. Scalp samples also contribute reads from the resident alphabeta T cells found in normal skin.

Extracted from the samples, RNA was reverse transcribed into cDNA to serve as the sequencing template. The method was immunoSEQ multiplex PCR; TCRdb's version includes in-frame clones alone and lacks a portion of them. Of about 210,000 clones listed, around 65% were seen once; the top ten hold more than 3.5%. The sample's treatment: oral pan-JAK inhibitor, 5-10 mg twice daily. This TCR was recovered from a human donor with alopecia areata. Sequenced material: CD4+ T cells sorted from blood, taken at week 4, from a patient treated with tofacitinib.

The CDR3 nucleotides are TGCGCCAGCAGCCCTAATACAGCGAATCAAGAGACCCAGTACTTC. This gives the protein CASSPNTANQETQYF. The chain links TRBV5-1 to TRBJ2-5; D remains ambiguous. Germline loops: CDR1 SGHRS, CDR2 YFSETQ. The CDR3 loop spans 15 amino acids. V lost 4 bases and J 2 bases, leaving 15 bases between the germline ends.